A single sample is the source of the 14 T cell receptor beta chains below, sequenced in a study of blood T cell repertoires in COVID-19. Produced via immunoSEQ multiplex PCR; TCRdb's table is partial and in-frame only. The sample records 45,000 to 55,000 clones, 90% being singletons. The specimen sequenced was peripheral blood. The source is a human donor in a cohort sampled during active COVID-19.

This chain links TRBV3-1 (or the pseudogene TRBV3-2) with TRBJ2-2; 8 bases are shared with TRBD2. Germline CDR1 and CDR2: LGHDT and YNNKEL (reference sequence). The CDR3 loop spans 16 amino acids. V was clipped by 1 base and J by 7 bases; unmatched bases: 8. The CDR3 protein is CASSQGLAGLVGELFF. The CDR3 nucleotides are TGTGCCAGCAGCCAAGGTCTAGCGGGCCTCGTCGGGGAGCTGTTTTTT.

This clone was detected once. The V gene is TRBV4-2, the J gene TRBJ2-1; TRBD2 aligns across 11 bases. The V gene's germline CDR1 is LGHNA and CDR2 YNFKEQ. V shed 1 base, J shed 6 bases, and the junction held 8 bases outside the gene matches. This CDR3 spans 17 amino acids. CDR3 nucleotide sequence: TGTGCCAGCAGCCAAGCGGGGGGTAGCGGGAGGGTCAATGAGCAGTTCTTC. Its protein product is CASSQAGGSGRVNEQFF.

CDR3 protein: CAWSVLTQDQPQHF. CDR3 in DNA: TGTGCCTGGAGTGTACTGACACAAGATCAGCCCCAGCATTTT. The chain has TRBV30 and TRBJ1-5; D remains ambiguous. CDR1 is GTSNPN, CDR2 SVGIG, per germline (reference sequence). The V gene lost 0 bases and the J gene lost 5 bases, with 11 bases spanning the gap. The CDR3 is 14 amino acids.

This chain joins TRBV30 and TRBJ2-1, with D perhaps matching TRBD2 (6 bases). This CDR3 spans 14 amino acids. Looked up from germline, CDR1 is GTSNPN and CDR2 is SVGIG (reference sequence). V was shortened by 3 bases and J by 1 base, with 10 bases between the two germline ends. CDR3 bases: TGTGCCTGGAGCACCGGGACTTCCTACAATGAGCAGTTCTTC. This encodes CAWSTGTSYNEQFF. Full variable domain (rest looked up from reference TRBV30 and TRBJ2-1): SQTIHQWPATLVQPVGSPLSLECTVEGTSNPNLYWYRQAAGRGLQLLFYSVGIGQISSEVPQNLSASRPQDRQFILSSKKLLLSDSGFYLCAWSTGTSYNEQFFGPGTRLTVL.

The chain uses TRBV5-1 and TRBJ2-7; possible D gene TRBD2, 7 bases. CDR3 size: 12 residues. V lost 4 bases and J lost 7, with 12 bases in between. Per the germline V gene, CDR1 is SGHRS and CDR2 is YFSETQ. This CDR3 is CASSPEGGEQYF. The CDR3 coding sequence is TGCGCCAGCAGCCCCGAGGGGGGGGAGCAGTACTTC.

The rearrangement links TRBV7-3 to TRBJ2-5; possibly TRBD1 for D (5 bases). Trimming took 6 bases from V and 6 from J, leaving 17 bases between them. The CDR3 covers 14 residues. In germline, CDR1 is SGHTA, CDR2 FQGTGA. The CDR3 region has the DNA TGTGCCAGCAGTCCCGGCGCAGGGTTGAAGACCCAGTACTTC. Amino acid sequence: CASSPGAGLKTQYF.

V gene TRBV15 combines with J gene TRBJ2-3; 10 positions match TRBD2. The junction had 3 bases not matched to a gene; V was cut back by 1 base and J by 2 bases. Germline lookup yields CDR1 LNHNV and CDR2 YYDKDF (reference sequence). CDR3 length: 16 residues. The CDR3 nucleotides read TGTGCCACCAGCAGAGGACTAGCGGGTACCACAGATACGCAGTATTTT. Its translation is CATSRGLAGTTDTQYF.

V usage is TRBV5-1 and J usage is TRBJ1-6, with TRBD1 identical over 8 bases. Germline CDR1 is SGHRS and CDR2 is YFSETQ. Trimming cost V 4 bases and J 14 bases; bases outside gene matches: 14. The CDR3 has 15 amino acids. CDR3 DNA sequence: TGCGCCAGCAGCCTATCCGGGACAGGCAGGATGGCCCTCCACTTT. It yields the protein CASSLSGTGRMALHF.

The V call is TRBV24-1, the J call TRBJ2-7; 10 bases fit TRBD2. The ends lost 4 bases at V and 7 bases at J; junction bases unmatched: 6. Germline CDR1 is KGHDR and CDR2 is SFDVKD. The length of the CDR3 is 14 residues. CDR3 region: CATSDGGLAEEQYF. For the CDR3, the DNA is TGTGCCACCAGTGACGGTGGACTAGCGGAGGAGCAGTACTTC.

This clone was picked up a small number of times. The chain uses TRBV3-1 (or the pseudogene TRBV3-2) and TRBJ1-5; a possible D gene is TRBD1 (6 bases). V lost 6 bases and J 0 bases, leaving 9 bases between the germline ends. This CDR3 is built from 14 residues. Germline V gene data show CDR1 as LGHDT and CDR2 as YNNKEL (reference sequence). CDR3 in amino acids: CASSRTVSNQPQHF. The DNA for the CDR3 is TGTGCCAGCAGTCGGACAGTTAGCAATCAGCCCCAGCATTTT.

The J gene is TRBJ2-2, the V gene TRBV15; D gene ambiguous. V was trimmed by 1 base and J by 7 bases, leaving 13 bases between them. CDR1 and CDR2 (germline): LNHNV, YYDKDF (reference sequence). The CDR3 length is 15 residues. The CDR3 coding sequence is TGTGCCACCAGCAGAGCTGGCAGAACTATCGGGGAGCTGTTTTTT. As protein: CATSRAGRTIGELFF. The full variable domain, with the rest looked up from reference TRBV15 and TRBJ2-2, is DAMVIQNPRYQVTQFGKPVTLSCSQTLNHNVMYWYQQKSSQAPKLLFHYYDKDFNNEADTPDNFQSRRPNTSFCFLDIRSPGLGDTAMYLCATSRAGRTIGELFFGEGSRLTVL.

The chain employs TRBV4-1 and TRBJ2-1; the match to TRBD2 covers 13 bases. V lost 3 bases to trimming and J lost 5 bases; unmatched junction nucleotides: 10. This CDR3 region has 18 residues. Germline V gene sequence: CDR1 MGHRA, CDR2 YSYEKL. CDR3 residues: CASSHKEGGTSGNNEQFF. CDR3 DNA: TGCGCCAGCAGCCATAAGGAAGGGGGGACTAGCGGGAACAATGAGCAGTTCTTC.

This clone appeared a single time. The V call is TRBV25-1, the J call TRBJ1-1; unclear D gene. This CDR3 region has 14 residues. The V end lost 2 bases, the J end lost 4 bases, and 11 bases lay between the germline ends. Looked up from germline, CDR1 is MGHDK and CDR2 is SYGVNS. CDR3: CASSEAGSRTEAFF. The DNA of the CDR3 is TGTGCCAGCAGTGAAGCCGGGAGCCGCACTGAAGCTTTCTTT.

The chain joins TRBV7-8 to TRBJ1-1, with 7 bases matching TRBD1. The CDR3 loop spans 17 amino acids. CDR1 and CDR2 from the germline V gene are SGHVS and FQNEAQ. The J segment lost 0 bases and the V segment lost 1 base, leaving 8 bases of the junction unmatched. In DNA, the CDR3 is TGTGCCAGCAGCTTAGTTCGGCAGGGGGAGATGAACACTGAAGCTTTCTTT. Protein sequence: CASSLVRQGEMNTEAFF.